These T cell receptor beta chains were read from a single sample in a study of T cell repertoires in cytomegalovirus infection. These TCRs are of unknown antigen specificity. A single record per CDR3 protein comes from TCRdb applying MiXCR to the reads. The sample has about 220,000 distinct CDR3 sequences, about 38% seen once; the top ten hold 59%. Material: CD8+ T cells from cultured PBMCs, obtained from culture after CMV antigen stimulation. The receptor set was obtained from a human donor in good health (CMV status not recorded). Some clones in this sample may be carry-over from other donors' samples. The CDR3 runs from the conserved cysteine through the conserved F or W. The order of the fields is D gene, J gene, V gene, clone size, CDR3 DNA, CDR3 protein. D genes are given only for firm matches. Not every row has a clone size; where given, it reads once, few, many or a size class.

TRBD1,TRBJ2-2,TRBV4-1,-,TGCGCCAGCAGCGAAGGGACAGATTTTACCGGGGAGCTGTTTTTT,CASSEGTDFTGELFF
-,TRBJ2-7,TRBV28,few,TGTGCCAGCAGTTTTGTGGGCCCGGGCTACGAGCAGTACTTC,CASSFVGPGYEQYF
-,TRBJ2-1,TRBV9,-,TGTGCCAGCAGCCTCCGTTGGGGTAGCTCCTACAATGAGCAGTTCTTC,CASSLRWGSSYNEQFF
TRBD2,TRBJ2-2,TRBV7-2,few,TGTGCCAGCAGCTTATCGCGTAGCGGGACGAACACCGGGGAGCTGTTTTTT,CASSLSRSGTNTGELFF
TRBD1,TRBJ2-1,TRBV7-9,-,TGTGCCAGCAGCTCGGGACAGGTAGCGGACAATGAGCAGTTCTTC,CASSSGQVADNEQFF
-,TRBJ2-7,TRBV7-9,-,TGTGCCAGCAGCATGACTAGTTCCGACGAGCAGTACTTC,CASSMTSSDEQYF
TRBD2,TRBJ2-1,TRBV27,-,TGTGCCAGCACCCCCGGACTAGCGTTGTACAATGAGCAGTTCTTC,CASTPGLALYNEQFF
TRBD1,TRBJ2-5,TRBV5-1,-,TGCGCCAGCAGCTTGGCTTCTGACAGGGCCCAAGAGTTTCAGTACTTC,CASSLASDRAQEFQYF
TRBD2,TRBJ2-7,TRBV7-6,many,TGTGCCAGCAGCTTAAACCCTAGCGGGGGGGCGGGGCAGTACTTC,CASSLNPSGGAGQYF
-,TRBJ1-2,TRBV12-3/TRBV12-4,many,TGTGCCAGCAGTTTCTGGGTAGGAGGGGGGCAAGGCTACACCTTC,CASSFWVGGGQGYTF
-,TRBJ1-1,TRBV7-9,-,TGTGCCAGCAGCCAAGTCCCTGAAGCTTTCTTT,CASSQVPEAFF
-,TRBJ2-1,TRBV6-6,-,TGTGCCAGCAGTTACCCAGGGAATGAGCAGTTCTTC,CASSYPGNEQFF
TRBD2,TRBJ2-1,TRBV9,-,TGTGCCAGCAGCGTAAGGAGCGGGAGTATTTCCTTCGGGGAGCAGTTCTTC,CASSVRSGSISFGEQFF
TRBD1,TRBJ2-1,TRBV4-2,-,TGTGCCAGCAGCCAAGATTGGGGACAGGGGGCGAGGGGTGAGCAGTTCTTC,CASSQDWGQGARGEQFF
-,TRBJ2-1,TRBV14,once,TGTGCCAGCAGCCACTGGACCTACAATGAGCAGTTCTTC,CASSHWTYNEQFF
-,TRBJ2-5,TRBV9,-,TGTGCCAGCAGCGTTTCCCTGGACTCGGGGACGGAGGAGACCCAGTACTTC,CASSVSLDSGTEETQYF
TRBD1,TRBJ2-3,TRBV11-2,-,TGTGCCAGCAGCTCCCATGGACAGGGACAAGATACGCAGTATTTT,CASSSHGQGQDTQYF
-,TRBJ2-7,TRBV6-6,-,TGTGCCAGCAGTTACTTGGGGGACTACGAGCAGTACTTC,CASSYLGDYEQYF
-,TRBJ2-1,TRBV19,-,TGTGCCAGTAGTATAATGGTGGGCTACAATGAGCAGTTCTTC,CASSIMVGYNEQFF
-,TRBJ2-1,TRBV6-5,-,TGTGCCAGCAGTTACTCCATAGGGGGAAGTACGTGGAATGAGCAGTTCTTC,CASSYSIGGSTWNEQFF
-,TRBJ1-1,TRBV6-1,-,TGTGCCAGCAGGCAGGGCGGGCGGAACACTGAAGCTTTCTTT,CASRQGGRNTEAFF
-,TRBJ2-1,TRBV7-9,few,TGTGCCAGCAGCTCCGGGTTGGTCCAGGAGCAGTTCTTC,CASSSGLVQEQFF
-,TRBJ2-7,TRBV7-6,-,TGTGCCAGCAGCTTGCCAGAGAGCTACGAGCAGTACTTC,CASSLPESYEQYF
TRBD1,TRBJ2-4,TRBV27,once,TGTGCCAGCAGTTTTTTAGGACAGGGGGAAGGAAACATTCAGTACTTC,CASSFLGQGEGNIQYF
-,TRBJ1-4,TRBV6-4,-,TGTGCCAGCAGTGATAGGTTGGGCTCCGGGCGAGAAAAACTGTTTTTT,CASSDRLGSGREKLFF
-,TRBJ2-7,TRBV19,once,TGTGCCAGTAGGACGGGACTCCGGACGGGCGAGCAGTACTTC,CASRTGLRTGEQYF
-,TRBJ1-2,TRBV7-2,many,TGTGCCAGCAGCTTAGGGCAGTACTATGGCTACACCTTC,CASSLGQYYGYTF
-,TRBJ2-7,TRBV5-4,-,TGTGCCAGCAGCTTGGAAGGTCCAGGGGACGAGCAGTACTTC,CASSLEGPGDEQYF
-,TRBJ1-1,TRBV5-1,-,TGCGCCAGCAGCAGCAATGATGAAGCTTTCTTT,CASSSNDEAFF
-,TRBJ2-1,TRBV29-1,-,TGCAGCTTAATAGCGGACAGCTCCTACAATGAGCAGTTCTTC,CSLIADSSYNEQFF
-,TRBJ2-3,TRBV6-1,-,TGTGCCAGCACTCCTAGGGGGGGACTTGGGGATACGCAGTATTTT,CASTPRGGLGDTQYF
-,TRBJ2-1,TRBV6-1,few,TGTGCCAGCAGATCTGGACTATCGAAACATTTTAGGAATGAGCAGTTCTTC,CASRSGLSKHFRNEQFF
-,TRBJ2-7,TRBV19,-,TGTGCCAGTAGTCCCCGGGACGATTCCCCCCAGGACGAGCAGTACTTC,CASSPRDDSPQDEQYF
-,TRBJ2-5,TRBV15,-,TGTGCCACCAGCAGAGATGATGAGGAGGTAGAGACCCAGTACTTC,CATSRDDEEVETQYF
-,TRBJ2-3,TRBV27,-,TGTGCCAGCACCGAATTTGCCAGGGAAGATACGCAGTATTTT,CASTEFAREDTQYF
TRBD1,TRBJ2-4,TRBV12-3/TRBV12-4,-,TGTGCCAGCACCGGGACAGGACCGTCACTAGCCAAAAACATTCAGTACTTC,CASTGTGPSLAKNIQYF
-,TRBJ2-7,TRBV12-3/TRBV12-4,-,TGTGCCAGCGCCTTAATTCGGAACGAGCAGTACTTC,CASALIRNEQYF
TRBD2,TRBJ2-1,TRBV27,-,TGTGCCAGCAGTAACCCGGGACTAGCGGGGGGAAGTGAGCAGTTCTTC,CASSNPGLAGGSEQFF
-,TRBJ2-7,TRBV27,-,TGTGCCAGCAGTTTATCAGGGGTCTTGGCCTACGAGCAGTACTTC,CASSLSGVLAYEQYF
TRBD2,TRBJ2-1,TRBV20-1,-,TGCAGTGCTAGAGATGAAATAGCGGGGGTTGTTGAGCAGTTCTTC,CSARDEIAGVVEQFF
TRBD2,TRBJ2-1,TRBV4-1,-,TGCGCCAGCAGCTCTAGGACTAGCGGGGTTGAGAATGAGCAGTTCTTC,CASSSRTSGVENEQFF
TRBD2,TRBJ2-3,TRBV19,few,TGTGCCAGTAGTTACTTGGGGGGGAGTACAGATACGCAGTATTTT,CASSYLGGSTDTQYF
-,TRBJ2-7,TRBV7-4,once,TGTGCCAGCAGCTTAGCGAGGGGCGGGCAGAGCTCCTACGAGCAGTACTTC,CASSLARGGQSSYEQYF
TRBD2,TRBJ2-1,TRBV27,few,TGTGCCAGCATAGACGGACTAGGCGGTAATGAGCAGTTCTTC,CASIDGLGGNEQFF
TRBD2,TRBJ2-1,TRBV5-4,-,TGTGCCAGCACCCTCAGGACTAGCGGGAGGAATGAGCAGTTCTTC,CASTLRTSGRNEQFF
-,TRBJ2-2,TRBV19,-,TGTGCCAGTAGTCCAACCGGGGAGCTGTTTTTT,CASSPTGELFF